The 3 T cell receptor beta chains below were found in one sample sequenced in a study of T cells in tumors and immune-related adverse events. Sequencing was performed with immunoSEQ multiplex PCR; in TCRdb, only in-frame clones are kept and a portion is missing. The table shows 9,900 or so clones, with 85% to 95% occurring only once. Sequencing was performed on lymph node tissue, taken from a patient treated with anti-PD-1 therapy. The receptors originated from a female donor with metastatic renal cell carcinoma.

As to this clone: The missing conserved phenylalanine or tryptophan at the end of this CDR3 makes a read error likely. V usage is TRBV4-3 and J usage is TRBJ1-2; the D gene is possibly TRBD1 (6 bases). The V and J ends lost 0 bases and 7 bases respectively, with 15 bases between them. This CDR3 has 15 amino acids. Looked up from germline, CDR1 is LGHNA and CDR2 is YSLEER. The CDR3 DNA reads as TGCGCCAGCAGCCAAGATCGGGAGGGGGGGGTTGGCTACACCCTC. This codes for CASSQDREGGVGYTL.

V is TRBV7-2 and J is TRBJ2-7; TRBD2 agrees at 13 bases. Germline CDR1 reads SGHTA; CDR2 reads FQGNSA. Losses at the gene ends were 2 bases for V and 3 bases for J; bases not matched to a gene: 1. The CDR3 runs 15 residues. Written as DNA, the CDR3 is TGTGCCAGCAGCTTAAGGACTAGCGGGGGCTACGAGCAGTACTTC. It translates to CASSLRTSGGYEQYF.

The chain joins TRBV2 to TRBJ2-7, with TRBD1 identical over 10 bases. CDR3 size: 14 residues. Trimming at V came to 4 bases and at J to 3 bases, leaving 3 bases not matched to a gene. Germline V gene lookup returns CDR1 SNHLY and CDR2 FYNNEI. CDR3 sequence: CASSAGQGIYEQYF. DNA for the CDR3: TGTGCCAGCAGTGCGGGACAGGGGATCTACGAGCAGTACTTC.